These 10 T cell receptor beta chains originate from one sample sequenced in a study of T-cell reconstitution after alpha-beta-depleted transplantation in children. The authors prepared the TCRbeta library with unique molecular identifiers. TCRdb re-called the PCR reads with MiXCR, one entry per CDR3 protein. The sample contains about 540,000 distinct CDR3 sequences, around 19% of which appear only once. This sample comprised PBMCs from the stem cell graft donor, obtained from the stem cell graft. The receptors stem from a human donor who donated a stem cell graft to a child with acute lymphoblastic leukemia.

The chain has TRBV5-4 and TRBJ2-7; TRBD1 matches 7 bases. From germline, CDR1 is SGHNT and CDR2 YYREEE (reference sequence). The CDR3 consists of 14 residues. J was trimmed by 5 bases and V by 3 bases; bases with no gene match: 8. CDR3 loop: CASSSETGSHEQYF. CDR3 in DNA: TGTGCCAGCAGCTCGGAGACAGGGTCCCACGAGCAGTACTTC.

This clonotype was seen more than once but under ten times. The V call is TRBV7-6, the J call TRBJ2-1; TRBD1 matches 7 bases. Per germline, CDR1 SGHVS and CDR2 FNYEAQ. The CDR3 consists of 17 residues. With 5 bases clipped from V and 0 bases from J, the junction kept 10 bases outside the gene matches. CDR3 region: CASSAGTVLSSYNEQFF. CDR3 sequence (DNA): TGTGCCAGCAGCGCCGGGACAGTTCTGAGCTCCTACAATGAGCAGTTCTTC.

This clonotype was detected a few times. The V call is TRBV12-3 or TRBV12-4, the J call TRBJ1-3; D not resolved. This CDR3 comprises 14 residues. V shed 4 bases and J shed 4 bases, with 11 bases lying between them. The CDR3 DNA sequence: TGTGCCAGCAGTTATAGGAGACTCGGAAACACCATATATTTT. Residues: CASSYRRLGNTIYF.

This clonotype was detected a few times. This chain uses TRBV20-1 with TRBJ1-6; D is possibly TRBD1 (5 bases). V was cut by 1 base and J by 0 bases, with 10 bases left in between. This CDR3 region has 16 residues. Germline V gene sequence: CDR1 DFQATT, CDR2 SNEGSKA (reference sequence). CDR3 in DNA: TGCAGTGCTAGAGGTCAGGGCAGCTCCTATAATTCACCCCTCCACTTT. Its translation is CSARGQGSSYNSPLHF.

The J gene is TRBJ1-2, the V gene TRBV5-1, with 12 bases matching TRBD1. The ends lost 7 bases at V and 8 bases at J; junction bases unmatched: 9. In germline, CDR1 is SGHRS, CDR2 YFSETQ. CDR3 length: 14 amino acids. CDR3 amino acids: CASDPGQGARGYTF. The CDR3 DNA reads as TGCGCCAGCGATCCGGGACAGGGGGCGCGGGGCTACACCTTC.

J is TRBJ2-3 and V is TRBV12-3 or TRBV12-4; D possibly corresponds to TRBD1 (5 bases). V dropped 4 bases and J dropped 7 bases, with 12 bases sitting between them. This CDR3 region has 13 residues. As DNA, the CDR3 is TGTGCCAGCAGTTCGGAGACAGAGAATACGCAGTATTTT. Translated: CASSSETENTQYF.

This clonotype has only a few counts. This chain joins TRBV7-9 and TRBJ1-1; perhaps TRBD1 as D (6 bases). CDR1 SEHNR and CDR2 FQNEAQ come from the germline V gene (reference sequence). The CDR3 loop spans 11 amino acids. Here the CDR3 reads CGGARDTEAFF. The CDR3 DNA follows: TGTGGGGGGGCACGCGACACTGAAGCTTTCTTT.

This clonotype appeared a few times. The V gene is TRBV5-1, the J gene TRBJ1-2; D is unresolved. V was pared by 1 base and J by 2 bases, with 12 bases between. The germline gives CDR1 SGHRS, CDR2 YFSETQ. This CDR3 has 15 amino acids. CDR3 protein: CASSLYSNYNYGYTF. For the CDR3, the DNA is TGCGCCAGCAGCTTGTACAGCAACTACAACTATGGCTACACCTTC.

This clonotype was observed a handful of times. This rearrangement joins TRBV9 to TRBJ2-2, with D hard to call. The length of the CDR3 is 14 residues. V was pared by 4 bases and J by 4 bases, with 11 bases between. In germline, CDR1 is SGDLS, CDR2 YYNGEE. The CDR3 spells CASSPVHGTGELFF. CDR3 DNA sequence: TGTGCCAGCAGCCCCGTACATGGCACCGGGGAGCTGTTTTTT.

The chain uses TRBV5-1 and TRBJ2-5, with D maybe TRBD1 (7 bases). Trimming removed 4 bases at V and 4 bases at J, with 17 bases between. Germline CDR1 and CDR2: SGHRS and YFSETQ. This CDR3 comprises 15 residues. The CDR3 spells CASSTPRGRGETQYF. The CDR3 region has the DNA TGCGCCAGCAGCACTCCTAGGGGGCGGGGAGAGACCCAGTACTTC.